The T cell receptor beta chain under discussion was sequenced for a study of OX40 agonist ivuxolimab in advanced cancers. The overall study: A male proportion of just over 80% was recorded, with mean age approximately 60 years and range about 23 to 90.

Assay used: immunoSEQ multiplex PCR; TCRdb lists only in-frame clones, some missing. Here the sample spans about 66,000 clones, over 80% being singletons. Material: CD4+ or CD8+ T cells sorted from blood, obtained in a trial of the OX40 agonist ivuxolimab. The origin of this receptor is an adult with an advanced solid tumor such as melanoma, head and neck, liver or kidney cancer.

The CDR3 DNA reads as TGCGCCAGCACGGATCGGGTCTACACCTTC. Translated, it gives CASTDRVYTF. The V and J genes are TRBV10-1 and TRBJ1-2, with D unresolved. The length of the CDR3 is 10 residues. Trimming took 7 bases from V and 10 from J, leaving 10 bases between them. Germline V gene data show CDR1 as WNHNN and CDR2 as SYGVQD (reference sequence).